This T cell receptor (beta chain) was observed in a study of human T cells and chemical hapten exposure. The germline V and J ends were trimmed by 4 bases and 5 bases, with 12 bases remaining between them. The V gene's germline CDR1 is MNHEY and CDR2 SMNVEV (reference sequence). The CDR3 extends over 14 amino acids. TCRdb re-called the RACE reads through MiXCR, storing one row per CDR3 protein. The sample yields about 380,000 distinct CDR3 sequences, about 4.8% seen once. The time point: patch test 1, 2 weeks after DPC sensitization. Treatment in this sample: therapeutic diphenylcyclopropenone sensitization with weekly scalp DPC. This clonotype was counted many times.

The sample was whole blood, taken in connection with sensitization to the hapten diphenylcyclopropenone (DPC). This chain connects TRBV27 to TRBJ1-5; D is possibly TRBD1 (6 bases). This receptor was taken from a woman in her fifties or sixties with alopecia areata. Some clones in this sample may be carry-over from other donors' samples. The CDR3 DNA is TGTGCCAGCAGTTCTCTAGGGGGATATCAGCCCCAGCATTTT. The encoded protein is CASSSLGGYQPQHF.